This T cell receptor beta chain was recovered during a study of T-cell reconstitution after alpha-beta-depleted transplantation in children listed by TCRdb under 2016. As for the study more broadly: The study quantitatively tracked T-cell immune reconstitution after TCRalphabeta/CD19-depleted allogeneic hematopoietic cell transplantation in children using TCR repertoire profiling.

Libraries were constructed by PCR. TCRdb shows the sequencer as Illumina HiSeq 2500. Molecular barcoding was employed in the preparation of TCR libraries, with unique molecular identifiers being used to normalize TCRbeta repertoire quantification. In TCRdb, the public reads were trimmed at Q25 with fastp and aligned with MiXCR, with productive beta chains retained. Merged by CDR3 protein, the rows form single entries marked with the most common genes and DNA. For this sample there are some 400,000 distinct CDR3 sequences; roughly 21% appear just once. The top ten clonotypes cover approximately 3.9% of the sample. CDR1 SGHKS and CDR2 YYEKEE are derived from the germline V gene (reference sequence). The CDR3, cysteine through phenylalanine, is 14 amino acids long. The retained sequence is limited to the CDR3, 42 bases, with the frame set at the first base. Compared with germline, V lacks 1 base and J lacks 7 bases; bases without a gene match: 4.

This clonotype was counted between two and nine times. Its antigen is not yet known. No much larger clonotype is one base removed from it; base qualities were not supplied. This receptor was taken from a human donor who donated a stem cell graft to a child with acute myeloid leukemia. In this chain, TRBV5-5 is recombined with TRBJ2-1, with 8 middle bases fitting TRBD2. The sample here was PBMCs from the stem cell graft donor, taken from the stem cell graft. The DNA sequence reads TGTGCCAGCAGCTTGAGCGGGAGTGCTAATGAGCAGTTCTTC. Translated, it gives CASSLSGSANEQFF.